This T cell receptor (beta chain) was recovered during a study of cytomegalovirus exposure and HLA in healthy donors. With 60 Vbeta and 13 Jbeta primers, the PCR was carried out. Some clones are missing from TCRdb's copy, which holds only in-frame ones; the method was immunoSEQ multiplex PCR. The data contain around 100,000 clones, 60% to 80% of them singletons. Points on this clone: Its antigen is still unknown.

Study conclusions and caveats: In a later analysis, TCR beta V- and J-gene trimming was associated with a missense DCLRE1C variant.

Per the germline V gene, CDR1 is MNHEY and CDR2 is SMNVEV (reference sequence). The germline V and J ends were trimmed by 3 bases and 4 bases, with 9 bases remaining between them. The CDR3 length is 13 residues. The clonotype originates from a man in his fifties in good health and CMV-seropositive. Sequencing input: PBMCs. This chain connects TRBV27 to TRBJ1-2; D remains unclear. The chain's CDR3 is CASSLRAGYGYTF. The DNA of the CDR3 is TGTGCCAGCAGTTTGAGAGCTGGCTATGGCTACACCTTC.